This T cell receptor beta chain stems from a study of shared clonotypes between healthy human individuals. General study points: Compared with memory subsets, naive subsets generally had larger estimated richness. Sampling used blood alone; tissue repertoires probably differ.

To make CD8 memory, CD45RO+ cells were put together with CCR7-negative CD45RA+ TemRA cells. With regard to this clone: The antigen remains undetermined.

The authors ran the assay at deep level. Repertoires were generated with immunoSEQ multiplex PCR, while TCRdb's copy carries only in-frame clones and drops some. The sample lists over 300,000 clones; around 86% were seen once. Trimming at V came to 4 bases and at J to 7 bases, leaving 3 bases not matched to a gene. This CDR3 contains 14 residues. The germline CDR1 and CDR2 sequences are SGHRS and YFSETQ. The source material was memory CD8+ T cells sorted from blood. Subset given: CD45RO+ cells pooled with CCR7-negative TemRA cells. The J gene is TRBJ1-6, the V gene TRBV5-1; 9 bases are a match to TRBD1. The sequence derives from a man between 18 and 29 years old in good health. The CDR3 DNA is TGCGCCAGCAGCAAGACAGGGGGGAATTCACCCCTCCACTTT. Encoded protein: CASSKTGGNSPLHF.